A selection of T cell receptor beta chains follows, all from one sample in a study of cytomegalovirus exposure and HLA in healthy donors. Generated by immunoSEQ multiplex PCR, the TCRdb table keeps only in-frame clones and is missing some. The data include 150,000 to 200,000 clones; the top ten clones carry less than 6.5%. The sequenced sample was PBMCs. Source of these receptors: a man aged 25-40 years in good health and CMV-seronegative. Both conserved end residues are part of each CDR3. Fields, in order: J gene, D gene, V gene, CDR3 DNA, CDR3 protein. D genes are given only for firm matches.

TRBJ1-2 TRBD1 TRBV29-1 TGCAGCGCCCTAAGGGGACAGGGACCTGGCTACACCTTC CSALRGQGPGYTF
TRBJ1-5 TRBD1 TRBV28 TGTGCCAGCAGGGGGGGCGGGACAGGGGTTCAGCCCCAGCATTTT CASRGGGTGVQPQHF
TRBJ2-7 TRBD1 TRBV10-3 TGTGCCATCAGTGAGTCCGGGACAGTTACCTACGAGCAGTACTTC CAISESGTVTYEQYF
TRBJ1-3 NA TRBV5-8 TGTGCCAGCAGCTTGGGGACAAGAAACACCATATATTTT CASSLGTRNTIYF
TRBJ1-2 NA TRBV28 TGTGCCAGCTCCCTGAGGGCCTATGGCTACACCTTC CASSLRAYGYTF
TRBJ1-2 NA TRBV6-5 TGTGCCAGCAGTGGATCGGGGGACTATGGCTACACCTTC CASSGSGDYGYTF
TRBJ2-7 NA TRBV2 TGTGCCAGCAAGAAAGGGGATGGCGAGCAGTACTTC CASKKGDGEQYF
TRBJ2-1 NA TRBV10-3 TGTGCCATCAGTTCCGGGACAACCTACAATGAGCAGTTCTTC CAISSGTTYNEQFF
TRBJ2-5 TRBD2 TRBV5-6 TGTGCCAGCAGCTTGTCGGGAGGGGAGACCCAGTACTTC CASSLSGGETQYF
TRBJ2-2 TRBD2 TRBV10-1 TGCGCCAGCAGTAGGCTTGGACTAGCGGGGACTACGAACACCGGGGAGCTGTTTTTT CASSRLGLAGTTNTGELFF
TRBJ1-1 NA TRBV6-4 TGTGCCAGCAGTCCCTCCTGGGGGCAGGTGAACACTGAAGCTTTCTTT CASSPSWGQVNTEAFF
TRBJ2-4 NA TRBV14 TGTGCCAGCAGCCAGGCGGGGGCGAAAAACATTCAGTACTTC CASSQAGAKNIQYF
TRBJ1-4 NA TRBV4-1 TGCGCCAGCAGCCAACTGACAGGCCCTAATGAAAAACTGTTTTTT CASSQLTGPNEKLFF
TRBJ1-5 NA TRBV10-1 TGCGCCAGCAGTGAGTCCGGGGAGGATCAGCCCCAGCATTTT CASSESGEDQPQHF
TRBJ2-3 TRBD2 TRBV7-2 TGTGCCAGCAGCCTAGCGGGGGAGGGCACAGATACGCAGTATTTT CASSLAGEGTDTQYF
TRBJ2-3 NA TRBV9 TGTGCCAGCAGCGTAGCTAGTTATGGCACAGATACGCAGTATTTT CASSVASYGTDTQYF